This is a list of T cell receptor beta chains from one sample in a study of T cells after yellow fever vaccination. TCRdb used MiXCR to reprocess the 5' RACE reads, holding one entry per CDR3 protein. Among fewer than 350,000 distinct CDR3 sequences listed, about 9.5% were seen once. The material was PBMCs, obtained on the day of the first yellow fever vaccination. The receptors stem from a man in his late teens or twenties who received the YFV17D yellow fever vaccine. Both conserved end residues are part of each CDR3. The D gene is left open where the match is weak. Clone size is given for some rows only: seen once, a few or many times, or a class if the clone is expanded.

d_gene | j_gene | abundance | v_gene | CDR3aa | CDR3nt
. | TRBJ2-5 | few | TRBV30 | CAWSTQPGPQETQYF | TGTGCCTGGAGTACCCAACCGGGACCTCAAGAGACCCAGTACTTC
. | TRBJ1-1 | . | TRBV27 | CASSWAENTEAFF | TGTGCCAGCAGTTGGGCAGAGAACACTGAAGCTTTCTTT
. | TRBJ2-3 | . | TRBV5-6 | CASSGRGAWDTQYF | TGTGCCAGCAGCGGTCGGGGGGCGTGGGATACGCAGTATTTT
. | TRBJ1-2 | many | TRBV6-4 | CASSGREGEGYTF | TGTGCCAGCAGTGGTCGGGAGGGGGAAGGCTACACCTTC
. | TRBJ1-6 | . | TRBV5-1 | CASSLVMVRDGTTPLHF | TGCGCCAGCAGCTTGGTGATGGTAAGGGACGGAACCACACCCCTCCACTTT
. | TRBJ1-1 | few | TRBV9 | CASSVVGPGWTEAFF | TGTGCCAGCAGCGTAGTGGGGCCCGGTTGGACTGAAGCTTTCTTT
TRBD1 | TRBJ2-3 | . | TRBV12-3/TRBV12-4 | CASRGQGTSTDTQYF | TGTGCCAGCAGGGGACAGGGGACTAGCACAGATACGCAGTATTTT
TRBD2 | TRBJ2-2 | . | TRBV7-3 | CASSSYSGRYTGELFF | TGTGCCAGCAGCTCTTATAGCGGGAGATACACCGGGGAGCTGTTTTTT
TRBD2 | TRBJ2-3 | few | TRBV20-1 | CSGQAGGPTDTQYF | TGCAGTGGTCAAGCGGGGGGGCCTACGGATACGCAGTATTTT
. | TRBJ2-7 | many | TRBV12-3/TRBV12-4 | CASSFDPYEQYF | TGTGCCAGCTCTTTTGACCCCTACGAGCAGTACTTC
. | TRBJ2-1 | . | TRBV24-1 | CATSDLTDNEQFF | TGTGCCACCAGTGATTTAACAGACAATGAGCAGTTCTTC
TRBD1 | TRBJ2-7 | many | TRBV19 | CASSINVPGTGVGGTYEQYF | TGTGCCAGTAGTATTAACGTCCCCGGGACAGGGGTTGGAGGGACTTACGAGCAGTACTTC
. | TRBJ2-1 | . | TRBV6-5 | CASSYHGVNNEQFF | TGTGCCAGCAGTTACCATGGGGTAAACAATGAGCAGTTCTTC
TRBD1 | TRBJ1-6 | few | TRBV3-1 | CASSQVYRGCSPLHF | TGTGCCAGCAGCCAAGTTTACAGGGGGTGTTCACCCCTCCACTTT
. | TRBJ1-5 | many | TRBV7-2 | CASSRDSYSNQPQHF | TGTGCCAGCAGCCGCGACAGTTATAGCAATCAGCCCCAGCATTTT
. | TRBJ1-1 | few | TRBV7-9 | CASSPRETVTEAFF | TGTGCCAGCAGCCCACGGGAAACAGTGACTGAAGCTTTCTTT
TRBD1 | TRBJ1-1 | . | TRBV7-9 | CASSWTGGISRDEAFF | TGTGCCAGCAGCTGGACAGGGGGGATCTCGAGGGATGAAGCTTTCTTT
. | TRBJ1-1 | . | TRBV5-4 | CASSFDRYAEAFF | TGTGCCAGCAGCTTCGACAGATATGCTGAAGCTTTCTTT
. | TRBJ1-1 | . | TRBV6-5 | CASSYSAGSKAFF | TGTGCCAGCAGTTACTCGGCAGGGTCTAAAGCTTTCTTT
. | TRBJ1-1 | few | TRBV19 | CASNPSWGGNTEAFF | TGTGCCAGTAACCCTTCATGGGGGGGAAACACTGAAGCTTTCTTT
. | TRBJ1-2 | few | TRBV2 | CASSELGTNYGYTF | TGTGCCAGCAGTGAACTCGGAACTAACTATGGCTACACCTTC
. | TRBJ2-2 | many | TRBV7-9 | CASSTFDAGELFF | TGTGCCAGCAGCACCTTTGACGCCGGGGAGCTGTTTTTT
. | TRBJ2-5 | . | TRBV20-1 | CSARVSKETQYF | TGCAGTGCTAGAGTATCAAAAGAGACCCAGTACTTC
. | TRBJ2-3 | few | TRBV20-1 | CSARRALGDPDTQYF | TGCAGTGCTAGACGGGCCCTAGGTGATCCAGATACGCAGTATTTT
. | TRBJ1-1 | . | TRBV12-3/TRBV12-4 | CASSPTTAYTEAFF | TGTGCCAGCAGTCCTACGACAGCTTACACTGAAGCTTTCTTT
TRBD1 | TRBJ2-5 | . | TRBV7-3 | CASSFDGDRRRETQYF | TGTGCCAGCAGCTTCGACGGGGACAGGCGTAGGGAGACCCAGTACTTC
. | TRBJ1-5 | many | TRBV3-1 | CASSQDLNQPQHF | TGTGCCAGCAGCCAAGACTTAAATCAGCCCCAGCATTTT
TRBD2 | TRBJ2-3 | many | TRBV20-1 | CSARDGLAGGLGRDTQYF | TGCAGTGCTAGAGATGGACTAGCGGGGGGTTTGGGACGAGATACGCAGTATTTT
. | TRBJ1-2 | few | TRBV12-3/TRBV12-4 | CASSLEGLRGDGYTF | TGTGCCAGCAGTTTAGAGGGGCTGAGGGGCGATGGCTACACCTTC
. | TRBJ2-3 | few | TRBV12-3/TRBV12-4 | CASSPPGRAPGDTQYF | TGTGCCAGCAGCCCTCCGGGACGGGCCCCGGGTGATACGCAGTATTTT
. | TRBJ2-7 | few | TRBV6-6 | CASSPGTWEQYF | TGTGCCAGCAGTCCCGGGACCTGGGAGCAGTACTTC
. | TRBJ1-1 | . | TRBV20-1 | CSAPRTRNTEAFF | TGCAGTGCTCCCCGGACCCGGAACACTGAAGCTTTCTTT
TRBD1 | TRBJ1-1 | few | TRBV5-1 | CASSVTGEADMNTEAFF | TGCGCCAGCAGCGTGACAGGGGAGGCCGACATGAACACTGAAGCTTTCTTT
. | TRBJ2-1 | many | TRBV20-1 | CSARDQGQAYNEQFF | TGCAGTGCTAGAGATCAGGGACAAGCCTACAATGAGCAGTTCTTC
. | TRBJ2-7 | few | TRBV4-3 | CASSQGGSFLYEQYF | TGCGCCAGCAGCCAAGGCGGAAGTTTTCTCTACGAGCAGTACTTC
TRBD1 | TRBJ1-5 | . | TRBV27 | CTSSVTGGNQPQHF | TGCACCAGCAGCGTGACAGGGGGCAATCAGCCCCAGCATTTT
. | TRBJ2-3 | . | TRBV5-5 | CASSWKGLAWSDTQYF | TGTGCCAGCAGCTGGAAGGGCCTAGCGTGGTCAGATACGCAGTATTTT
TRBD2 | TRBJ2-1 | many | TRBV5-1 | CASSSGLAGASYNEQFF | TGCGCCAGCAGCTCGGGACTAGCGGGGGCGTCCTACAATGAGCAGTTCTTC
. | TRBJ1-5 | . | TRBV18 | CASSPWAASSNQPQHF | TGTGCCAGCTCACCTTGGGCCGCCTCTAGCAATCAGCCCCAGCATTTT
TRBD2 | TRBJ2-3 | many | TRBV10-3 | CAISEGLAGFYTQYF | TGTGCCATCAGTGAAGGGCTAGCGGGGTTCTATACGCAGTATTTT
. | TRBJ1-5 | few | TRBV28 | CASSGTRHQPQHF | TGTGCCAGCAGTGGGACAAGACACCAGCCCCAGCATTTT
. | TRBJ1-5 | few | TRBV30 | CAWNRDGSNQPQHF | TGTGCCTGGAACCGGGACGGTAGCAATCAGCCCCAGCATTTT
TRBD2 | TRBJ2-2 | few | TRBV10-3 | CATRSGGYTGELFF | TGTGCCACCCGGAGCGGGGGGTACACCGGGGAGCTGTTTTTT
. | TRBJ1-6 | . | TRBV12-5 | CASGLIIPGWGRGNSPLHF | TGTGCTAGTGGTTTGATCATCCCTGGCTGGGGGCGCGGTAATTCACCCCTCCACTTT
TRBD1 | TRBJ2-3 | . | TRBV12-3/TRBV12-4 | CASSFAPGQGTYTQYF | TGTGCCAGCAGTTTCGCCCCGGGACAGGGTACTTATACGCAGTATTTT
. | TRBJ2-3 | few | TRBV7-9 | CASSLLTGATTDTQYF | TGTGCCAGCAGCTTACTAACCGGGGCTACCACAGATACGCAGTATTTT
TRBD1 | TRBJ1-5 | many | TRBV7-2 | CASSQRQGNQPQHF | TGTGCCAGCAGCCAAAGACAGGGGAATCAGCCCCAGCATTTT
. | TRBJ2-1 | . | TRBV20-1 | CSASYGPGYNEQFF | TGCAGTGCTAGCTATGGGCCAGGGTACAATGAGCAGTTCTTC
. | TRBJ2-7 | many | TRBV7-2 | CASSLGLSSYEQYF | TGTGCCAGCAGCTTAGGCCTGAGCTCCTACGAGCAGTACTTC
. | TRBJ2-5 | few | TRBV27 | CASSLQGTVETQYF | TGTGCCAGCAGTCTCCAGGGTACGGTCGAGACCCAGTACTTC
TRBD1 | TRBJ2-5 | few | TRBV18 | CASSPLVPGQQETQYF | TGTGCCAGCTCACCACTTGTTCCGGGACAGCAAGAGACCCAGTACTTC
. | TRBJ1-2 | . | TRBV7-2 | CASSSPRGAGNGYTF | TGTGCCAGCAGTTCTCCCCGGGGGGCGGGTAATGGCTACACCTTC
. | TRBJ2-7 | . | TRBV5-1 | CASSWENPRWEQYF | TGCGCCAGCAGCTGGGAAAATCCCCGTTGGGAGCAGTACTTC